This T cell receptor beta chain is from a study of response to subunit inactivated influenza vaccine. General study findings and limits: Authors suggested that a seasonal influenza vaccination recruits few new T cells each time.

Germline values: CDR1 SGHRS, CDR2 YFSETQ. V shed 0 bases and J 2 bases; nucleotides not matched to a gene: 6. This CDR3 region has 16 residues. Each CDR3 protein gets one entry after TCRdb re-called the RT-PCR reads with MiXCR. The sample shows a few hundred thousand distinct CDR3 sequences, roughly a fifth of them seen only once. This clonotype was detected many times. No antigen is known for it. The TCR sequence derives from a man in his fifties or sixties who received an inactivated influenza vaccine. The chain couples TRBV5-1 to TRBJ2-3; 7 bases line up with TRBD1. The sequenced sample was PBMCs from blood, obtained less than 22 months after vaccination. In DNA form, the CDR3 reads TGCGCCAGCAGCTTGGAAACAGGGGCCATCACAGATACGCAGTATTTT. It codes for CASSLETGAITDTQYF.